This T cell receptor (beta chain) was captured by sequencing in a study of CD8+ T cells in alopecia areata. Study outcomes and limitations: Tofacitinib yielded significantly lower scalp clonality and fewer expanded CD8+ clones among the top 100. Alopecia totalis/universalis scalp especially showed more expanded CD8+ clones than normal scalp.

Noted treatment: oral pan-JAK inhibitor, 5-10 mg twice daily. Once RNA had been extracted, it was reverse transcribed into cDNA to act as the sequencing template. TCRdb's table, derived via immunoSEQ multiplex PCR, lists solely in-frame clones and lacks some. The repertoire holds about 200,000 clones, with about 65% as singletons. In regard to this clone: The antigen is unknown.

The J segment lost 7 bases and the V segment lost 4 bases, leaving 6 bases of the junction unmatched. The CDR3 contains 14 residues. Germline loops: CDR1 SNHLY, CDR2 FYNNEI. V is TRBV2 and J is TRBJ1-5, with TRBD1 identical over 8 bases. The sequence came from a human donor with alopecia areata. The sequences come from CD4+ T cells sorted from blood, collected around week 49, from a patient treated with tofacitinib. The chain's CDR3 is CASSGQGAWQPQHF. CDR3 in DNA: TGTGCCAGCAGTGGGCAGGGGGCATGGCAGCCCCAGCATTTT. The whole variable domain, remainder taken from reference TRBV2 and TRBJ1-5, is EPEVTQTPSHQVTQMGQEVILRCVPISNHLYFYWYRQILGQKVEFLVSFYNNEISEKSEIFDDQFSVERPDGSNFTLKIRSTKLEDSAMYFCASSGQGAWQPQHFGDGTRLSIL.